This is a list of T cell receptor beta chains from one sample in a study of radiotherapy plus CTLA-4 blockade in lung cancer. The protocol was immunoSEQ multiplex PCR, while the TCRdb copy is restricted to in-frame clones and leaves out a portion. Counted here are tens of thousands of clones, around 87% occurring once; the ten biggest clones make up 16%. The sequencing used peripheral blood, collected from a patient treated with radiotherapy plus ipilimumab. These TCRs come from a human donor with non-small cell lung cancer that progressed on radiotherapy plus ipilimumab. Each CDR3 is given with its conserved first and last residue. D genes are given only for firm matches. Not all rows give a size; the values are once, few, many and, for expanded clones, a class.

length,J,V,size,D,DNA,CDR3
13,TRBJ2-7,TRBV28,NA,TRBD1,TGTGCCAGCAGTTTATTGACAGGGGGCGCTTCTGAGTTC,CASSLLTGGASEF
16,TRBJ1-3,TRBV5-8,NA,NA,TGTGCCAGCAGCGGTGGGTCTTTTTCGTCTGGAAACACCATATATTTT,CASSGGSFSSGNTIYF
15,TRBJ2-1,TRBV18,NA,NA,TGTGCCAGCTCACCCCCCGGGACCTCCTACAATGAGCAGTTCTTC,CASSPPGTSYNEQFF
16,TRBJ1-2,TRBV5-1,once,TRBD1,TGCGCCAGCAGCCCCGGACAGGGTCCTGCCCGCTATGGCTACACCTTC,CASSPGQGPARYGYTF
16,TRBJ2-3,TRBV18,NA,TRBD1,TGTGCCAGCTCACCGCGGGACAGGGCCCTCACAGATACGCAGTATTTT,CASSPRDRALTDTQYF
15,TRBJ2-4,TRBV30,NA,NA,TGTGCCTGGAGTGGGGGCCGGGTGGCCAAAAACATTCAGTACTTC,CAWSGGRVAKNIQYF
14,TRBJ2-2,TRBV18,once,NA,TGTGCCAGCTCACAGACAGCGAACACCGGGGAGCTGTTTTTT,CASSQTANTGELFF
10,TRBJ1-1,TRBV29-1,NA,NA,TGCAGCGCAGGGGACACTGAAGCTTTCTTT,CSAGDTEAFF
12,TRBJ1-2,TRBV27,once,TRBD1,TGTGCCAGCAGTTCCACCGGACAGGGGTATACCTTC,CASSSTGQGYTF
15,TRBJ2-1,TRBV5-4,NA,NA,TGTGCCAGCAGCCCGACCCCGCTGGGGTACAATGAGCAGTTCTTC,CASSPTPLGYNEQFF
15,TRBJ1-1,TRBV4-1,once,NA,TGCGCCAGCAGCCAAGATCCCAGCCCGAACACTGAAGCTTTCTTT,CASSQDPSPNTEAFF
11,TRBJ1-4,TRBV28,NA,NA,TGTGCCACCAGGGTAGCTGAAAAACTGTTTTTT,CATRVAEKLFF
14,TRBJ2-1,TRBV5-1,NA,NA,TGCGCCAGCAGCCTCCCGTCGGGGAATAATGAGCAGTTCTTC,CASSLPSGNNEQFF
13,TRBJ1-5,TRBV14,NA,NA,TGTGCCAGCAGCACAAATCGACGGGGGCCCCAGCATTTT,CASSTNRRGPQHF
14,TRBJ2-5,TRBV9,NA,TRBD2,TGTGCCAGCACCGGGACTAGCGAGCAAGAGACCCAGTACTTC,CASTGTSEQETQYF